Below are 30 T cell receptor beta chains sequenced from a single sample in a study of CD8+CD57+ T cells in acquired aplastic anemia. The template used for profiling TCR beta VDJ and CDR3 was genomic DNA. Each CDR3 protein gets one entry after TCRdb re-called the reads with MiXCR. The data contain about 200,000 distinct CDR3 sequences, over 55% of them singletons. Patients who underwent sequencing had shown CD8+CD57+ cell expansion by flow cytometry. The sequenced sample was sorted CD4+, CD8+, or CD8+CD57+ T cells (not recorded which) from PBMCs. These receptors all stem from a human donor with aplastic anemia.

J is TRBJ1-1 and V is TRBV9; 9 bases fit TRBD1. This CDR3 has 17 amino acids. CDR1 and CDR2 (germline): SGDLS, YYNGEE. V lost 0 bases, J lost 4 bases, and 10 bases stayed unmatched. The CDR3 sequence is CASSVAGPGQGVTEAFF. The CDR3 DNA is TGTGCCAGCAGCGTAGCCGGACCGGGACAGGGCGTCACTGAAGCTTTCTTT.

The chain combines TRBV7-8 with TRBJ1-6; D gene unclear. Germline loops: CDR1 SGHVS, CDR2 FQNEAQ. Deletions cut 0 bases from V and 5 bases from J, with 14 bases between. The CDR3 extends over 17 amino acids. The CDR3 DNA reads TGTGCCAGCAGCTTAGCGTGGGCAGTCCCTAATAATTCACCCCTCCACTTT. Translated: CASSLAWAVPNNSPLHF.

The V gene is TRBV7-2, the J gene TRBJ2-5, with TRBD1 matching over 8 bases. Germline loops: CDR1 SGHTA, CDR2 FQGNSA. V shed 6 bases and J 5 bases; nucleotides not matched to a gene: 8. The CDR3 sequence is 14 residues long. CDR3 nucleotides: TGTGCCAGCAGTCAAGACAGGGGTGGGGAGACCCAGTACTTC. This codes for CASSQDRGGETQYF. Full variable domain (missing parts from reference TRBV7-2 and TRBJ2-5): GAGVSQSPSNKVTEKGKDVELRCDPISGHTALYWYRQSLGQGLEFLIYFQGNSAPDKSGLPSDRFSAERTGGSVSTLTIQRTQQEDSAVYLCASSQDRGGETQYFGPGTRLLVL.

The CDR3 nucleotides read TGTGCCAGCAGTCACCCCGGGACCCCAGGTGACGAGCAGTACTTC. Protein product: CASSHPGTPGDEQYF. The rearrangement joins TRBV7-9 to TRBJ2-7; D tentatively reads TRBD1 or TRBD2 (5 bases each). The CDR3 length is 15 residues. Germline-derived CDR1 and CDR2 are SEHNR and FQNEAQ (reference sequence). The V gene lost 6 bases and the J gene lost 5 bases, with 20 bases spanning the gap. The full variable domain, its missing parts supplied by reference TRBV7-9 and TRBJ2-7, is DTGVSQNPRHKITKRGQNVTFRCDPISEHNRLYWYRQTLGQGPEFLTYFQNEAQLEKSRLLSDRFSAERPKGSFSTLEIQRTEQGDSAMYLCASSHPGTPGDEQYFGPGTRLTVT.

Many counts were recorded for this clonotype. The V gene is TRBV7-6, the J gene TRBJ2-7; 10 bases match TRBD2. In germline, CDR1 is SGHVS, CDR2 FNYEAQ. V shed 5 bases, J shed 5 bases, and the junction held 3 bases outside the gene matches. The CDR3 totals 13 residues. CDR3 in amino acids: CASSPSGGHEQYF. CDR3 DNA sequence: TGTGCCAGCAGCCCTAGCGGGGGCCACGAGCAGTACTTC. The full variable domain, with the rest looked up from reference TRBV7-6 and TRBJ2-7, is GAGVSQSPRYKVTKRGQDVALRCDPISGHVSLYWYRQALGQGPEFLTYFNYEAQQDKSGLPNDRFSAERPEGSISTLTIQRTEQRDSAMYRCASSPSGGHEQYFGPGTRLTVT.

Points on this clonotype: Just one base apart from a much larger clone, this may be a read error. The genes are TRBV12-5 and TRBJ1-4; a weak D match, TRBD1 (6 bases). CDR3 length equals 15 residues. Germline V gene sequence: CDR1 LGHNT, CDR2 FRNRAP. The CDR3 loop reads CASGPQGSGDEILFF. CDR3 in DNA: TGTGCTAGTGGTCCACAGGGTTCCGGGGATGAAATACTGTTTTTT.

The chain has TRBV9 and TRBJ2-1, with D possibly TRBD2 on 5 matching bases. CDR1 SGDLS and CDR2 YYNGEE come from the germline V gene. The CDR3 loop spans 14 amino acids. The V end was cut by 1 base, the J end by 11 bases, with 16 bases between. In nucleotides, the CDR3 is TGTGCCAGCAGCGTAACCCCCCTAGCATCCAAGCAGTTCTTC. This gives the protein CASSVTPLASKQFF. Combining the CDR3 with reference TRBV9 and TRBJ2-1 gives the whole variable domain DSGVTQTPKHLITATGQRVTLRCSPRSGDLSVYWYQQSLDQGLQFLIQYYNGEERAKGNILERFSAQQFPDLHSELNLSSLELGDSALYFCASSVTPLASKQFFGPGTRLTVL.

V is TRBV24-1 and J is TRBJ2-3; 8 nucleotides align to TRBD1. Germline-derived CDR1 and CDR2 are KGHDR and SFDVKD. The ends lost 3 bases at V and 5 bases at J; junction bases unmatched: 6. The CDR3 spans 15 residues. CDR3 amino acids: CATSDRGTGGDTQYF. The CDR3 DNA sequence: TGTGCCACCAGTGATCGCGGGACAGGCGGAGATACGCAGTATTTT.

This clonotype was observed many times. The chain employs TRBV4-1 and TRBJ2-7, with 8 bases that match TRBD1. V trimming: 1 base; J trimming: 2 bases; junction bases outside the gene matches: 1. From germline, CDR1 is MGHRA and CDR2 YSYEKL. This CDR3 region has 14 residues. For the CDR3, the DNA is TGCGCCAGCAGCCAAGGGACAGGGCCCTACGAGCAGTACTTC. As protein: CASSQGTGPYEQYF.

This clonotype showed up just a few times. This chain joins TRBV24-1 and TRBJ2-1; TRBD1 matches at 9 bases. V lost 4 bases to trimming and J lost 3 bases; unmatched junction nucleotides: 9. CDR1 and CDR2 (germline): KGHDR, SFDVKD. The CDR3 is 17 residues long. The CDR3 bases are TGTGCCACCAGTGACCCGCAGGGGGACAGGGTCTACAATGAGCAGTTCTTC. Translated: CATSDPQGDRVYNEQFF.

The rearrangement joins TRBV20-1 to TRBJ2-7, with TRBD2 identical over 8 bases. The CDR3 has 14 amino acids. Germline CDR1 and CDR2: DFQATT and SNEGSKA (reference sequence). The trim removed 6 bases at V and 2 bases at J, leaving 9 bases unmatched. The CDR3 protein is CSAPTSGSTYEQYF. The CDR3 nucleotides are TGCAGTGCCCCTACTAGCGGTTCCACCTACGAGCAGTACTTC.

V usage is TRBV20-1 and J usage is TRBJ1-1; D is perhaps TRBD1 (5 bases). Between the trimmed V and J ends, which lost 0 bases and 0 bases, there was a span of 8 bases. There are 14 residues in the CDR3. Looked up from germline, CDR1 is DFQATT and CDR2 is SNEGSKA (reference sequence). The DNA for the CDR3 is TGCAGTGCTAGAGAGGGGGTAATGAACACTGAAGCTTTCTTT. This translates into CSAREGVMNTEAFF.

The rearrangement joins TRBV7-9 to TRBJ2-3; D call uncertain. Germline values: CDR1 SEHNR, CDR2 FQNEAQ (reference sequence). This CDR3 comprises 12 residues. V was shortened by 4 bases and J by 3 bases, with 5 bases between the two germline ends. DNA for the CDR3: TGTGCCAGCAGCTGGGTAACAGATACGCAGTATTTT. Protein product: CASSWVTDTQYF. Full variable domain (rest looked up from reference TRBV7-9 and TRBJ2-3): DTGVSQNPRHKITKRGQNVTFRCDPISEHNRLYWYRQTLGQGPEFLTYFQNEAQLEKSRLLSDRFSAERPKGSFSTLEIQRTEQGDSAMYLCASSWVTDTQYFGPGTRLTVL.

This rearrangement joins TRBV2 to TRBJ2-2; D uncertain. V was shortened by 8 bases and J by 9 bases, with 16 bases between the two germline ends. CDR3 length: 13 residues. Germline-derived CDR1 and CDR2 are SNHLY and FYNNEI. CDR3 in amino acids: CASRPIGLRELFF. The CDR3 DNA reads as TGTGCCAGCCGACCTATTGGCTTGAGGGAGCTGTTTTTT.

This clonotype occurred a few times. This sequence joins TRBV7-9 and TRBJ2-5; 7 bases are a match to TRBD1. CDR1 is SEHNR, CDR2 FQNEAQ, per germline (reference sequence). The length of the CDR3 is 13 residues. Unmatched junction bases numbered 0, after V lost 5 bases and J lost 0 bases. In DNA form, the CDR3 reads TGTGCCAGCAGCACAGGGGACCAAGAGACCCAGTACTTC. This translates into CASSTGDQETQYF.

CDR3 amino acids: CASSESRAGTDTQYF. For the CDR3, the DNA is TGCGCCAGCAGTGAGTCTAGAGCGGGCACAGATACGCAGTATTTT. V gene TRBV10-1 combines with J gene TRBJ2-3, with TRBD2 as a possible D gene (5 bases). CDR1 WNHNN and CDR2 SYGVQD come from the germline V gene (reference sequence). With 0 bases removed from V and 1 base from J, the gap between germline ends came to 8 bases. CDR3 length: 15 amino acids.

In its sample, this clonotype was seen a few times. V gene TRBV9 combines with J gene TRBJ2-7; D may correspond to TRBD1 or TRBD2 (5 bases each). V gave up 3 bases and J gave up 0 bases, with 22 bases separating them. Germline assignment: CDR1 SGDLS and CDR2 YYNGEE. CDR3 length equals 18 residues. The CDR3 loop is CASSASSELRGSSYEQYF. In DNA, the CDR3 is TGTGCCAGCAGCGCCAGCAGCGAACTTCGGGGCAGCTCCTACGAGCAGTACTTC.

The rearrangement links TRBV24-1 to TRBJ1-2; D is unresolved. CDR1 and CDR2 (germline): KGHDR, SFDVKD. With 1 base removed from V and 9 bases from J, the gap between germline ends came to 8 bases. This CDR3 comprises 12 residues. Written as DNA, the CDR3 is TGTGCCACCAGTGATTTTCCGGGGAGCTACACCTTC. Translation gives CATSDFPGSYTF.

V is TRBV24-1 and J is TRBJ2-1, with 7 bases aligning to TRBD2. V was pared by 2 bases and J by 6 bases, with 3 bases of the junction left unmatched. The CDR3 consists of 14 residues. CDR1 and CDR2 (germline): KGHDR, SFDVKD. This CDR3 reads CATSDSGLVNEQFF. The CDR3 bases are TGTGCCACCAGTGATTCTGGACTAGTCAATGAGCAGTTCTTC.

This clonotype showed up just a few times. The chain carries TRBV10-3 and TRBJ1-1, with TRBD1 matching over 8 bases. Looked up from germline, CDR1 is ENHRY and CDR2 is SYGVKD. This CDR3 spans 15 amino acids. V shed 6 bases, J shed 2 bases, and the junction held 8 bases outside the gene matches. CDR3 coding DNA: TGTGCCATCAGGGACAGGGAGGAGGTTAACACTGAAGCTTTCTTT. Translated, it gives CAIRDREEVNTEAFF.

This sequence joins TRBV29-1 and TRBJ2-7; 7 bases align to TRBD2. In germline, CDR1 is SQVTM, CDR2 ANQGSEA. This CDR3 spans 11 amino acids. V lost 7 bases to trimming and J lost 4 bases; unmatched junction nucleotides: 4. This chain's CDR3 is CSAGGTYEQYF. Written as DNA, the CDR3 is TGCAGCGCCGGGGGGACTTACGAGCAGTACTTC.

The gene calls are TRBV5-6 and TRBJ2-3; the match to TRBD1 covers 10 bases. Trimming at V came to 4 bases and at J to 1 base, leaving 9 bases not matched to a gene. This CDR3 comprises 17 residues. CDR1 is SGHDT, CDR2 YYEEEE, per germline. CDR3 sequence: CASSHGTGVFGTDTQYF. As DNA, the CDR3 is TGTGCCAGCAGCCACGGGACAGGGGTTTTTGGCACAGATACGCAGTATTTT.

This chain joins TRBV7-9 and TRBJ2-1; D perhaps matches TRBD1 (5 bases). Trimming took 1 base from V and 2 from J, leaving 6 bases between them. The CDR3 contains 14 residues. Looked up from germline, CDR1 is SEHNR and CDR2 is FQNEAQ (reference sequence). The CDR3 DNA reads TGTGCCAGCAGCTTAGGACAGCCCTACAATGAGCAGTTCTTC. It specifies CASSLGQPYNEQFF.

This clonotype was observed many times. J is TRBJ2-7 and V is TRBV15, with 10 bases matching TRBD1. The V gene's germline CDR1 is LNHNV and CDR2 YYDKDF (reference sequence). V gave up 2 bases and J gave up 4 bases; unmatched junction bases: 8. CDR3 length: 16 residues. For the CDR3, the DNA is TGTGCCACCAGCAGACCATTTCCGGGACAGGGGTACGAGCAGTACTTC. This codes for CATSRPFPGQGYEQYF.

This clonotype was observed a handful of times. The chain combines TRBV15 with TRBJ2-7; 8 nucleotides match TRBD2. CDR3 length equals 20 residues. The germline CDR1 and CDR2 sequences are LNHNV and YYDKDF (reference sequence). The trim removed 0 bases at V and 3 bases at J, leaving 19 bases unmatched. In DNA, the CDR3 is TGTGCCACCAGCAGAGATAGGAGGCAGCAACCGAGCGGGGGCCGCTACGAGCAGTACTTC. Encoded protein: CATSRDRRQQPSGGRYEQYF.

The chain recombines TRBV13 with TRBJ1-2, with TRBD1 matching 10 bases. In germline, CDR1 is PRHDT, CDR2 FYEKMQ (reference sequence). This CDR3 spans 15 amino acids. V shed 5 bases, J shed 4 bases, and the junction held 7 bases outside the gene matches. The CDR3 DNA sequence: TGTGCCAGCAGCATAATGACAGGGGGCGGCTATGGCTACACCTTC. Amino acids: CASSIMTGGGYGYTF.

The chain carries TRBV10-3 and TRBJ2-7, with D perhaps TRBD1 or TRBD2 (5 bases each). The CDR3 length is 13 residues. V was shortened by 9 bases and J by 0 bases, with 12 bases between the two germline ends. Germline CDR1 is ENHRY and CDR2 is SYGVKD. In DNA form, the CDR3 reads TGTGCCATATCCAGGGACGGCTCCTACGAGCAGTACTTC. As protein: CAISRDGSYEQYF.

The rearrangement joins TRBV15 to TRBJ2-1; TRBD1 agrees at 7 bases. There are 15 residues in the CDR3. CDR1 and CDR2 from the germline V gene are LNHNV and YYDKDF (reference sequence). Germline trimming cut 0 bases from V and 2 bases from J; bases unmatched to any gene: 1. The CDR3 loop reads CATSRDTGAYNEQFF. The CDR3 DNA is TGTGCCACCAGCAGAGACACAGGGGCCTACAATGAGCAGTTCTTC.

Concerning this clonotype: A much more abundant neighbour one base away suggests this may be a read error. It is unclear where the CDR3 begins or ends on the DNA, so no DNA is shown, and the CDR3 is as TCRdb lists it. The CDR3 loop reads CATSRGVGLGNTTYF. V is TRBV15 and J is TRBJ1-3; the table's D call TRBD1 went unverified against the DNA. The CDR3 is made up of 15 amino acids, end residues included. The germline V gene encodes CDR1 LNHNV and CDR2 YYDKDF (reference sequence).

This chain links TRBV7-6 with TRBJ2-7; TRBD1 agrees at 9 bases. V was clipped by 4 bases and J by 0 bases; unmatched bases: 4. This CDR3 has 15 residues. Germline V gene data show CDR1 as SGHVS and CDR2 as FNYEAQ. CDR3 amino acids: CASSSGQGPSYEQYF. CDR3 in DNA: TGTGCCAGCAGCTCAGGACAGGGGCCCTCCTACGAGCAGTACTTC. Variable domain in full (rest from reference TRBV7-6 and TRBJ2-7): GAGVSQSPRYKVTKRGQDVALRCDPISGHVSLYWYRQALGQGPEFLTYFNYEAQQDKSGLPNDRFSAERPEGSISTLTIQRTEQRDSAMYRCASSSGQGPSYEQYFGPGTRLTVT.